Following are 11 T cell receptor beta chains from one sample sequenced in a study of T cell repertoires in cytomegalovirus infection. TCRdb re-analysed the reads in MiXCR, keeping a single row per CDR3 protein. Counted here are 150,000 to 200,000 distinct CDR3 sequences, roughly 28% occurring once; the ten biggest clones make up roughly 29%. Sequencing used PBMCs. The receptors shown here come from a human donor in good health (CMV status not recorded). Some clones in this sample may be carry-over from other donors' samples.

This chain joins TRBV12-3 or TRBV12-4 and TRBJ1-6; D uncertain. Deletions cut 8 bases from V and 0 bases from J, with 8 bases between. CDR3 size: 14 residues. The CDR3 protein is CASARSSYNSPLHF. The CDR3 coding sequence is TGTGCCAGCGCAAGGAGCTCCTATAATTCACCCCTCCACTTT.

This clonotype was picked up a small number of times. This chain connects TRBV4-1 to TRBJ2-7, with 8 nucleotides matching TRBD1. There are 15 residues in the CDR3. After removal of 2 bases from V and 5 bases from J, the junction contained 8 bases not matched to a gene. In germline, CDR1 is MGHRA, CDR2 YSYEKL. The CDR3 DNA follows: TGCGCCAGCAGCCAACCCCAGGGGGCTATCCACGAGCAGTACTTC. This codes for CASSQPQGAIHEQYF.

The rearrangement links TRBV12-3 or TRBV12-4 to TRBJ1-6; D is unclear. The CDR3 totals 13 residues. The germline V and J ends were trimmed by 5 bases and 7 bases, with 9 bases remaining between them. CDR3: CASSGNWNSPLHF. CDR3 DNA: TGTGCCAGCAGTGGCAACTGGAATTCACCCCTCCACTTT.

The rearrangement joins TRBV7-2 to TRBJ1-2, with D possibly TRBD1 on 6 matching bases. V was clipped by 5 bases and J by 6 bases, with 13 bases between them. CDR3 length equals 13 residues. Germline lookup yields CDR1 SGHTA and CDR2 FQGNSA. CDR3 residues: CASSLRGRDGYTF. The CDR3 DNA follows: TGTGCCAGCAGCCTAAGGGGGAGGGATGGCTACACCTTC.

The chain is built from TRBV19 and TRBJ2-3, with D unclear. V shed 8 bases and J shed 6 bases, with 21 bases lying between them. This CDR3 comprises 15 residues. Looked up from germline, CDR1 is LNHDA and CDR2 is SQIVND (reference sequence). The CDR3 sequence is CASEETPGVEDTQYF. CDR3 nucleotides: TGTGCCAGTGAGGAAACCCCTGGGGTCGAGGATACGCAGTATTTT.

This sequence joins TRBV11-2 and TRBJ1-2, with 9 bases aligning to TRBD1. The V and J ends lost 4 bases and 3 bases, in that order; junction bases with no gene match: 12. Germline V gives CDR1 SGHAT, CDR2 FQNNGV. This CDR3 contains 17 residues. For the CDR3, the DNA is TGTGCCAGCAGCTCCCTGGCGGGACAGGGCGGTTACTATGGCTACACCTTC. It codes for CASSSLAGQGGYYGYTF.

The V gene is TRBV7-8, the J gene TRBJ1-5; D uncertain. Trimming took off 5 bases at V and 0 bases at J, with 14 bases between the two ends. Germline V gene lookup returns CDR1 SGHVS and CDR2 FQNEAQ. CDR3 length: 16 residues. This chain's CDR3 is CASSPRRGFSNQPQHF. CDR3 in DNA: TGTGCCAGCAGCCCGAGGCGGGGTTTTAGCAATCAGCCCCAGCATTTT. Looking up the rest from reference TRBV7-8 and TRBJ1-5 gives the full variable domain: GAGVSQSPRYKVAKRGQDVALRCDPISGHVSLFWYQQALGQGPEFLTYFQNEAQLDKSGLPSDRFFAERPEGSVSTLKIQRTQQEDSAVYLCASSPRRGFSNQPQHFGDGTRLSIL.

This clonotype was picked up many times. This rearrangement joins TRBV27 to TRBJ2-6; perhaps D is TRBD1 or TRBD2 (5 bases each). The ends were cut back, 7 bases at V and 0 bases at J, with 13 bases in the middle. This CDR3 has 16 residues. Germline V lookup: CDR1 MNHEY, CDR2 SMNVEV (reference sequence). For the CDR3, the DNA is TGTGCCAGCACCCAGGGAGAGTTCTCTGGGGCCAACGTCCTGACTTTC. Protein: CASTQGEFSGANVLTF. Combining the CDR3 with reference TRBV27 and TRBJ2-6 gives the whole variable domain EAQVTQNPRYLITVTGKKLTVTCSQNMNHEYMSWYRQDPGLGLRQIYYSMNVEVTDKGDVPEGYKVSRKEKRNFPLILESPSPNQTSLYFCASTQGEFSGANVLTFGAGSRLTVL.

The chain couples TRBV28 to TRBJ2-5; perhaps TRBD1 as D (6 bases). V gave up 5 bases and J gave up 7 bases, with 14 bases separating them. This CDR3 region has 13 residues. Per the germline V gene, CDR1 is MDHEN and CDR2 is SYDVKM. Here the CDR3 DNA reads TGTGCCAGCAGTCCTACAGGGTGGGGGACCCAGTACTTC. This sequence encodes CASSPTGWGTQYF. Full variable domain (outside the CDR3, taken from reference TRBV28 and TRBJ2-5): DVKVTQSSRYLVKRTGEKVFLECVQDMDHENMFWYRQDPGLGLRLIYFSYDVKMKEKGDIPEGYSVSREKKERFSLILESASTNQTSMYLCASSPTGWGTQYFGPGTRLLVL.

The CDR3 loop is CASSSGGGGVKETQYF. The DNA of the CDR3 is TGCGCCAGCAGCTCTGGGGGCGGGGGCGTTAAGGAGACCCAGTACTTC. The chain is built from TRBV5-1 and TRBJ2-5; a possible D gene is TRBD2 (7 bases). Trimming pared 3 bases from V and 5 bases from J, leaving 20 bases between. Germline values: CDR1 SGHRS, CDR2 YFSETQ. This CDR3 has 16 residues.

The chain has TRBV19 and TRBJ2-1, with D possibly being TRBD2 (6 bases). The CDR3 has 13 amino acids. The germline CDR1 and CDR2 sequences are LNHDA and SQIVND (reference sequence). With 5 bases removed from V and 5 bases from J, the gap between germline ends came to 10 bases. CDR3 loop: CASSSGTDNEQFF. The CDR3 DNA sequence: TGTGCCAGTAGTTCCGGGACTGACAATGAGCAGTTCTTC.